The clone carrying this TCR beta chain was observed a few times. The antigen remains undetermined. TCRdb's copy holds only in-frame clones and misses some; the assay was immunoSEQ multiplex PCR. The sample includes tens of thousands of clones, roughly 80% seen only once; the top ten take about 17%. This record comes from a study of CD4 T cells in relation to SARS-CoV-2 and coronaviruses. Study-level information: After roughly 9 days of antigen culture, PBMC TCR beta CDR3s were sequenced. Whole-study results and caveats: About 65% of donors had memory CD4+ clonotypes crossrecognizing SARS-CoV-2 and common cold coronavirus spike.

CD4+ T cells from unexposed donors were obtained before the COVID-19 pandemic (2011-2018). CD4+ T cells were isolated from the cells after about ten days of culture. About 1.9 million PBMCs per well were cultured with 9 to 10 IU/ml IL-2. On days 3 and 7, cultures got half fresh IL-2 medium. This sequence originates from a human donor in good health. Sequenced material: CD4+ T cells from PBMCs, cultured in vitro.

CDR3 DNA sequence: TGTGCCAGTAGTATGAACACGATACCGAACACCGGGGAGCTGTTTTTT. Its translation is CASSMNTIPNTGELFF. The rearrangement joins TRBV19 to TRBJ2-2; D is unresolved. The V gene's germline CDR1 is LNHDA and CDR2 SQIVND (reference sequence). Trimming stripped 3 bases from V and 0 bases from J, with 11 bases between. The CDR3 contains 16 residues.